This passage covers 13 T cell receptor beta chains from one sample sequenced in a study of blood T cell repertoires in COVID-19. The method was immunoSEQ multiplex PCR; TCRdb's version includes in-frame clones alone and lacks a portion of them. The data hold roughly 150,000 clones, with approximately 87% observed a single time. Source material: peripheral blood. Every receptor here comes from a human donor in a cohort sampled during active COVID-19.

This rearrangement joins TRBV29-1 to TRBJ1-2; 8 positions agree with TRBD1. There are 11 residues in the CDR3. The J segment lost 8 bases and the V segment lost 3 bases, leaving 2 bases of the junction unmatched. From germline, CDR1 is SQVTM and CDR2 ANQGSEA. Here the CDR3 DNA reads TGCAGCGTTGAGGCAGGGGGCGGCTACACCTTC. Translated: CSVEAGGGYTF.

The chain joins TRBV12-5 to TRBJ2-2, with a possible D match to TRBD1 (6 bases). This CDR3 is built from 14 residues. V was trimmed by 1 base and J by 4 bases, leaving 7 bases between them. Germline V gene data show CDR1 as LGHNT and CDR2 as FRNRAP. Here the CDR3 reads CASGLGRGTGELFF. The CDR3 DNA reads TGTGCTAGTGGTTTGGGCAGGGGCACCGGGGAGCTGTTTTTT.

The CDR3 sequence is CASSQEAGGTDTQYF. DNA of the CDR3: TGCGCCAGCAGCCAGGAGGCAGGAGGCACAGATACGCAGTATTTT. The rearrangement links TRBV4-1 to TRBJ2-3; D might be TRBD2 (5 bases). V was cut by 3 bases and J by 1 base, with 11 bases left in between. The length of the CDR3 is 15 residues. Germline CDR1 is MGHRA and CDR2 is YSYEKL.

This clone showed up many times. This chain connects TRBV11-2 to TRBJ1-4, with unresolved D. The V gene's germline CDR1 is SGHAT and CDR2 FQNNGV. With 9 bases removed from V and 0 bases from J, the gap between germline ends came to 14 bases. The CDR3 runs 15 residues. DNA of the CDR3: TGTGCCAGTAGGAGGGCTTATGCAACTAATGAAAAACTGTTTTTT. It translates to CASRRAYATNEKLFF.

V is TRBV7-9 and J is TRBJ1-4, with TRBD1 matching 12 bases. V lost 5 bases, J lost 8 bases, and 6 bases stayed unmatched. The CDR3 extends over 15 amino acids. From germline, CDR1 is SEHNR and CDR2 FQNEAQ (reference sequence). CDR3 residues: CASSPGQGAEEKLFF. In DNA form, the CDR3 reads TGTGCCAGCAGCCCGGGACAGGGGGCGGAGGAAAAACTGTTTTTT.

This chain links TRBV19 with TRBJ2-5, with TRBD2 matching over 7 bases. Trimming took 1 base from V and 6 from J; bases not matched to a gene: 8. Per the germline V gene, CDR1 is LNHDA and CDR2 is SQIVND (reference sequence). This CDR3 contains 15 residues. The CDR3 nucleotides are TGTGCCAGTAGTATAGGCGGCGGGGGTAGGAAGACCCAGTACTTC. This gives the protein CASSIGGGGRKTQYF.

This clone has just one count. The chain combines TRBV12-5 with TRBJ2-1, with a possible D match to TRBD1 (6 bases). CDR3 length equals 17 residues. Germline V lookup: CDR1 LGHNT, CDR2 FRNRAP. The V end lost 6 bases, the J end lost 0 bases, and 18 bases lay between the germline ends. This CDR3 reads CASGRGVQGISYNEQFF. DNA of the CDR3: TGTGCTAGTGGCCGAGGGGTGCAGGGGATCTCCTACAATGAGCAGTTCTTC.

This chain joins TRBV4-2 and TRBJ2-1; possibly TRBD2 for D (7 bases). Trimming shortened V by 1 base and J by 7 bases, and 17 bases separated the two germline ends. The CDR3 covers 16 residues. Germline assignment: CDR1 LGHNA and CDR2 YNFKEQ. CDR3 nucleotide sequence: TGTGCCAGCAGCCAAGTTTTGGGGGGGGCCGGGAATGAGCAGTTCTTC. It yields the protein CASSQVLGGAGNEQFF.

V is TRBV29-1 and J is TRBJ1-1, with no clear D. V lost 1 base and J 4 bases, leaving 7 bases between the germline ends. Germline V gene lookup returns CDR1 SQVTM and CDR2 ANQGSEA. The CDR3 loop spans 12 amino acids. CDR3 DNA: TGCAGCGTTGAAGTGAAGAGCACTGAAGCTTTCTTT. Amino acids: CSVEVKSTEAFF.

The CDR3 sequence is CASSQAGRRKETQYF. The CDR3, as DNA: TGTGCCAGCAGCCAAGCCGGGAGAAGAAAAGAGACCCAGTACTTC. The rearrangement uses TRBV3-1 (or the pseudogene TRBV3-2) and TRBJ2-5, with D possibly being TRBD2 (6 bases). The V gene lost 1 base and the J gene lost 3 bases, with 12 bases spanning the gap. CDR3 length equals 15 residues. Germline V gene sequence: CDR1 LGHDT, CDR2 YNNKEL (reference sequence).

V usage is TRBV7-2 and J usage is TRBJ1-1, with 7 bases fitting TRBD1. The V gene's germline CDR1 is SGHTA and CDR2 FQGNSA. The CDR3 covers 16 residues. The V segment lost 3 bases and the J segment 0 bases; nucleotides outside the gene matches: 7. The CDR3 spells CASSFPAGTVNTEAFF. The CDR3 DNA follows: TGTGCCAGCAGCTTCCCCGCCGGGACAGTGAACACTGAAGCTTTCTTT. Complete variable domain (other parts from reference TRBV7-2 and TRBJ1-1): GAGVSQSPSNKVTEKGKDVELRCDPISGHTALYWYRQSLGQGLEFLIYFQGNSAPDKSGLPSDRFSAERTGGSVSTLTIQRTQQEDSAVYLCASSFPAGTVNTEAFFGQGTRLTVV.

V usage is TRBV6-6 and J usage is TRBJ2-7; 8 bases are a match to TRBD1. Per germline, CDR1 MNHNY and CDR2 SVGAGI (reference sequence). The CDR3 contains 14 residues. The J segment lost 6 bases and the V segment lost 6 bases, leaving 10 bases of the junction unmatched. In nucleotides, the CDR3 is TGTGCCAGCAGCCGGGGCGACAGGGGCGGCGAGCAGTACGTC. Translation gives CASSRGDRGGEQYV.

The V call is TRBV5-8, the J call TRBJ2-2; 7 bases are shared with TRBD1. V lost 5 bases to trimming and J lost 6 bases; unmatched junction nucleotides: 13. The CDR3 extends over 16 amino acids. CDR1 is SGHTS and CDR2 is YDEGEE in the germline V gene. The CDR3 DNA reads TGTGCCAGCAGTCGGGGTACAGGGGTGTATTCCGGGGAGCTGTTTTTT. Its translation is CASSRGTGVYSGELFF.